Given below is one T cell receptor (beta chain) in context. This record comes from a study of blood T cell repertoires in COVID-19. Looking at the study overall: Italy, Spain and the United States were the sources of the convalescent and acute COVID-19 samples. T cells, B-cell-depleted T cells, or PBMCs provided the cDNA or gDNA that served as material.

The V gene's germline CDR1 is LGHNA and CDR2 YSLEER. V lost 5 bases, J lost 9 bases, and 18 bases lay in between. The CDR3 sequence is 14 residues long. The authors' processing: Reference gene primer amplification gave estimated nucleated cell counts. The table came from immunoSEQ multiplex PCR; TCRdb's copy has only in-frame clones and leaves some out. V and J calls and clone size are given by that table; D and trimming were obtained from the DNA. The table shows 190,000 or so clones, with over 75% occurring only once. The chain has TRBV4-3 and TRBJ2-3; D ambiguous. The material sequenced was peripheral blood. This sequence was found in a middle-aged man who had recovered from COVID-19. This chain's CDR3 is CASSLTSGRGTQYF. The CDR3 bases are TGCGCCAGCAGCTTGACTTCGGGTAGAGGCACGCAGTATTTT.